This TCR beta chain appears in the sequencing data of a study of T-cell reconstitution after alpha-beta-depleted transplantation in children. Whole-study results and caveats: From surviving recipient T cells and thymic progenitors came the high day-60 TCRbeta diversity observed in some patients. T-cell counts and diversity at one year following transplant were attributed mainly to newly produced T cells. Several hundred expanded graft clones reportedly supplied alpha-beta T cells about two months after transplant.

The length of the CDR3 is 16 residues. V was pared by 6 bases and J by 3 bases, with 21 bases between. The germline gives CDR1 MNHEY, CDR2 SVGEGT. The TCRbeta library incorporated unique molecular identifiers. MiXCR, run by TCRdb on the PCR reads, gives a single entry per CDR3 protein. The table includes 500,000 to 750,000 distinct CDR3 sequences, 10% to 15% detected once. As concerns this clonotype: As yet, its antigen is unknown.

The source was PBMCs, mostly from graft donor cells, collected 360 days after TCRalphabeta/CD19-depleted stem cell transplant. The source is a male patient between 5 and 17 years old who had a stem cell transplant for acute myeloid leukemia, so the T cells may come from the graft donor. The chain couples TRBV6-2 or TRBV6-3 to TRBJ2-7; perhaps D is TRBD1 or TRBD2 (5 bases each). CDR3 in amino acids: CASSLQGEKGRYEQYF. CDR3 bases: TGTGCCAGCAGCCTCCAGGGAGAGAAGGGCCGCTACGAGCAGTACTTC.